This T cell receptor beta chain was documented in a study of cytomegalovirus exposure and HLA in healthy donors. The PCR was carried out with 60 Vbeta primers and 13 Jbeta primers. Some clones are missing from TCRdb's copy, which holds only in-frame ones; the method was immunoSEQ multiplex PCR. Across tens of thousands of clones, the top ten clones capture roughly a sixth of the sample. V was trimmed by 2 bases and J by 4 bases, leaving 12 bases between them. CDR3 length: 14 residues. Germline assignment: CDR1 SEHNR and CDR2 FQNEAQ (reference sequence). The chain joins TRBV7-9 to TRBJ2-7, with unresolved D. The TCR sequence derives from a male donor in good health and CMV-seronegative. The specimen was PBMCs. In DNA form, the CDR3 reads TGTGCCAGCAGCTTATCTCTAGATGTGTACGAGCAGTACTTC. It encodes CASSLSLDVYEQYF. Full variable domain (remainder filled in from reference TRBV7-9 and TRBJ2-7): DTGVSQNPRHKITKRGQNVTFRCDPISEHNRLYWYRQTLGQGPEFLTYFQNEAQLEKSRLLSDRFSAERPKGSFSTLEIQRTEQGDSAMYLCASSLSLDVYEQYFGPGTRLTVT.